This T cell receptor (beta chain) emerged from a study of beta chain features in type 1 diabetes. The wider study: Patients shared similar age, gender and cell yields with healthy donors. Points from the study as a whole: The naive, central memory and Treg TCRB repertoires looked more alike in patients than they did in healthy donors. Insertions at VDJ junctions were less frequent in type 1 diabetes patients. These patients also deleted more nucleotides at the same junctions.

CD4+ cells of the naive, central memory, regulatory and stem cell-like memory types were sorted via CD45RO/CCR7/CD25/CD127/CD95/CD27. All of the isolated RNA was reverse transcribed, so expressed TCRB transcripts were sequenced. Assay: immunoSEQ multiplex PCR; the TCRdb copy retains only in-frame clones and omits some. The sample contains 150,000 to 180,000 clones, approximately 12% of which appear only once. V was clipped by 6 bases and J by 2 bases; unmatched bases: 6. Germline assignment: CDR1 SGHAT and CDR2 FQDESV (reference sequence). The CDR3 totals 17 residues. Comment on this clone: Its cognate antigen is unknown.

The clonotype comes from a young man in good health. V usage is TRBV11-1 and J usage is TRBJ2-1, with 14 bases matching TRBD2. Input material: central memory CD4+ T cells from blood. The CDR3 DNA reads as TGTGCCAGCAGTCGACTAGCGGGAGGGTACCCCTACAATGAGCAGTTCTTC. It yields the protein CASSRLAGGYPYNEQFF.